The rows below give T cell receptor beta chains drawn from one sample of a study of molecular identifiers for immune sequencing clone quantification. TCRdb recomputed calls from the PCR reads with MiXCR, one row per CDR3 protein. The sample includes tens of thousands of distinct CDR3 sequences, around 20% seen only once; the top ten take over 1.1%. Sequencing input: naive CD8+ T cells from blood, with Jurkat cell RNA spiked in. The receptors were gathered from a human donor in good health. Some libraries in this study had Jurkat cell RNA spiked in. Each CDR3 is given with its conserved first and last residue. D genes are given only for firm matches. The size entry is marked missing in some rows and otherwise reads once, few, many or a size class.

j_gene: TRBJ2-2
d_gene: -
v_gene: TRBV5-1
abundance: many
CDR3aa: CASSPGQGLASGELFF
CDR3nt: TGCGCCAGCAGCCCAGGACAGGGACTAGCTTCCGGGGAGCTGTTTTTT

j_gene: TRBJ2-5
d_gene: TRBD1
v_gene: TRBV7-9
abundance: many
CDR3aa: CASSPQGARETQYF
CDR3nt: TGTGCCAGCAGCCCCCAGGGGGCCAGGGAGACCCAGTACTTC

j_gene: TRBJ2-7
d_gene: -
v_gene: TRBV29-1
abundance: many
CDR3aa: CSVTGTFGLSYEQYF
CDR3nt: TGCAGCGTCACTGGGACTTTTGGACTATCGTACGAGCAGTACTTC

j_gene: TRBJ2-2
d_gene: TRBD2
v_gene: TRBV7-6
abundance: -
CDR3aa: CASSLRSAGGSVRELFF
CDR3nt: TGTGCCAGCAGCTTAAGGTCCGCTGGCGGGAGCGTCCGGGAGCTGTTTTTT

j_gene: TRBJ2-7
d_gene: -
v_gene: TRBV6-6
abundance: -
CDR3aa: CASSNPNEQYF
CDR3nt: TGTGCCAGCAGCAACCCCAACGAGCAGTACTTC

j_gene: TRBJ2-2
d_gene: TRBD1
v_gene: TRBV7-7
abundance: few
CDR3aa: CASSPGTGGAGELFF
CDR3nt: TGTGCTAGCAGCCCCGGGACAGGAGGCGCCGGGGAGCTGTTTTTT

j_gene: TRBJ1-5
d_gene: -
v_gene: TRBV6-6
abundance: -
CDR3aa: CAGSYGKRGDQPQHF
CDR3nt: TGTGCCGGCAGTTACGGAAAAAGGGGGGATCAGCCCCAGCATTTT

j_gene: TRBJ2-2
d_gene: TRBD2
v_gene: TRBV7-3
abundance: -
CDR3aa: CASSLTWAGGTGELFF
CDR3nt: TGTGCCAGCAGCTTAACGTGGGCGGGAGGGACCGGGGAGCTGTTTTTT

j_gene: TRBJ2-7
d_gene: -
v_gene: TRBV24-1
abundance: many
CDR3aa: CATSDEKWYEQYF
CDR3nt: TGTGCCACCAGCGATGAAAAATGGTACGAGCAGTACTTC

j_gene: TRBJ2-7
d_gene: -
v_gene: TRBV20-1
abundance: many
CDR3aa: CSAPPPRGPYEQYF
CDR3nt: TGCAGTGCTCCCCCTCCCCGGGGGCCCTACGAGCAGTACTTC

j_gene: TRBJ2-2
d_gene: -
v_gene: TRBV28
abundance: many
CDR3aa: CASSAEGYTGELFF
CDR3nt: TGTGCCAGCAGTGCGGAGGGGTACACCGGGGAGCTGTTTTTT

j_gene: TRBJ2-7
d_gene: -
v_gene: TRBV29-1
abundance: many
CDR3aa: CSAVRAYEQYF
CDR3nt: TGCAGCGCTGTCCGGGCTTACGAGCAGTACTTC

j_gene: TRBJ2-3
d_gene: TRBD2
v_gene: TRBV27
abundance: -
CDR3aa: CASSSGAGLVLSTDTQYF
CDR3nt: TGTGCCAGCTCGTCGGGGGCGGGACTAGTCCTTAGCACAGATACGCAGTATTTT

j_gene: TRBJ2-3
d_gene: -
v_gene: TRBV20-1
abundance: many
CDR3aa: CSASSGGITDTQYF
CDR3nt: TGCAGTGCTAGTAGCGGAGGTATCACAGATACGCAGTATTTT

j_gene: TRBJ2-7
d_gene: -
v_gene: TRBV5-4
abundance: few
CDR3aa: CASSLWQGPYEQYF
CDR3nt: TGTGCCAGCAGCCTTTGGCAGGGCCCCTACGAGCAGTACTTC

j_gene: TRBJ2-7
d_gene: -
v_gene: TRBV21-1
abundance: once
CDR3aa: CASSSRRAAYEQYF
CDR3nt: TGTGCCAGCAGTAGCAGGCGGGCAGCCTACGAGCAGTACTTC

j_gene: TRBJ2-1
d_gene: -
v_gene: TRBV30
abundance: many
CDR3aa: CAWSQLAGNEQFF
CDR3nt: TGTGCCTGGAGTCAACTAGCCGGCAATGAGCAGTTCTTC

j_gene: TRBJ1-4
d_gene: TRBD1
v_gene: TRBV5-6
abundance: -
CDR3aa: CASSSDRGATNEKLFF
CDR3nt: TGTGCCAGCAGCTCGGACAGGGGTGCAACTAATGAAAAACTGTTTTTT

j_gene: TRBJ1-2
d_gene: TRBD1
v_gene: TRBV2
abundance: -
CDR3aa: CAISDRANYGYTF
CDR3nt: TGTGCCATCAGCGACAGGGCTAACTATGGCTACACCTTC

j_gene: TRBJ2-3
d_gene: -
v_gene: TRBV3-1
abundance: many
CDR3aa: CASSLTGSPSAVLSTDTQYF
CDR3nt: TGTGCCAGCAGCCTGACAGGGTCGCCTAGCGCGGTCCTTAGCACAGATACGCAGTATTTT

j_gene: TRBJ2-2
d_gene: -
v_gene: TRBV10-2
abundance: -
CDR3aa: CATEYTGELFF
CDR3nt: TGCGCCACTGAATACACCGGGGAGCTGTTTTTT

j_gene: TRBJ2-3
d_gene: -
v_gene: TRBV29-1
abundance: many
CDR3aa: CSVEEVTGTSTDTQYF
CDR3nt: TGCAGCGTTGAAGAGGTTACCGGTACTAGCACAGATACGCAGTATTTT

j_gene: TRBJ2-5
d_gene: -
v_gene: TRBV14
abundance: -
CDR3aa: CASSQVGQETQYF
CDR3nt: TGTGCCAGCAGCCAAGTGGGACAAGAGACCCAGTACTTC

j_gene: TRBJ2-7
d_gene: -
v_gene: TRBV28
abundance: few
CDR3aa: CASSSAAGSREQYF
CDR3nt: TGTGCCAGCAGCTCGGCGGCGGGCTCGCGCGAGCAGTACTTC

j_gene: TRBJ1-1
d_gene: -
v_gene: TRBV19
abundance: many
CDR3aa: CASSIDPLGGTEAFF
CDR3nt: TGTGCCAGTAGTATAGACCCCCTCGGGGGCACTGAAGCTTTCTTT

j_gene: TRBJ2-2
d_gene: -
v_gene: TRBV4-1
abundance: many
CDR3aa: CASSQESGTGELFF
CDR3nt: TGCGCCAGCAGCCAGGAATCAGGGACCGGGGAGCTGTTTTTT

j_gene: TRBJ1-2
d_gene: -
v_gene: TRBV7-9
abundance: -
CDR3aa: CASSRVGSYGYTF
CDR3nt: TGTGCCAGCAGCCGGGTGGGTAGCTATGGCTACACCTTC

j_gene: TRBJ2-1
d_gene: TRBD2
v_gene: TRBV19
abundance: -
CDR3aa: CASSMVAGGSYNEQFF
CDR3nt: TGTGCCAGTAGTATGGTGGCGGGAGGCTCCTACAATGAGCAGTTCTTC

j_gene: TRBJ2-7
d_gene: -
v_gene: TRBV10-2
abundance: few
CDR3aa: CASSESSYEQYF
CDR3nt: TGCGCCAGCAGTGAGTCCAGCTACGAGCAGTACTTC

j_gene: TRBJ2-7
d_gene: -
v_gene: TRBV6-6
abundance: many
CDR3aa: CASSRNEYYEQYF
CDR3nt: TGTGCCAGCAGTAGAAATGAATACTACGAGCAGTACTTC

j_gene: TRBJ1-5
d_gene: TRBD1
v_gene: TRBV2
abundance: few
CDR3aa: CASRRTGDHYSNQPQHF
CDR3nt: TGTGCCAGCAGGAGGACAGGAGACCATTATAGCAATCAGCCCCAGCATTTT

j_gene: TRBJ2-2
d_gene: -
v_gene: TRBV29-1
abundance: many
CDR3aa: CSVVDPANTGELFF
CDR3nt: TGCAGCGTTGTTGACCCCGCGAACACCGGGGAGCTGTTTTTT

j_gene: TRBJ2-2
d_gene: -
v_gene: TRBV7-9
abundance: -
CDR3aa: CACTPEEPGELFF
CDR3nt: TGTGCCTGCACCCCCGAAGAGCCCGGGGAGCTGTTTTTT

j_gene: TRBJ2-6
d_gene: TRBD1
v_gene: TRBV2
abundance: few
CDR3aa: CASRWDSYSGANVLTF
CDR3nt: TGTGCCAGCAGATGGGACAGCTACTCTGGGGCCAACGTCCTGACTTTC

j_gene: TRBJ2-1
d_gene: -
v_gene: TRBV14
abundance: many
CDR3aa: CASSQVYPSNEQFF
CDR3nt: TGTGCCAGCAGCCAAGTGTATCCTAGCAATGAGCAGTTCTTC

j_gene: TRBJ2-2
d_gene: -
v_gene: TRBV9
abundance: -
CDR3aa: CASNDPPAVANTGELFF
CDR3nt: TGTGCCAGCAACGATCCCCCAGCGGTAGCGAACACCGGGGAGCTGTTTTTT

j_gene: TRBJ1-4
d_gene: -
v_gene: TRBV6-5
abundance: many
CDR3aa: CASSYAGFNEKLFF
CDR3nt: TGTGCCAGCAGTTACGCAGGTTTTAATGAAAAACTGTTTTTT

j_gene: TRBJ2-7
d_gene: TRBD2
v_gene: TRBV5-1
abundance: few
CDR3aa: CASTSGGKPGRFKNEQYF
CDR3nt: TGCGCCAGCACCAGCGGGGGGAAACCGGGACGCTTTAAGAACGAGCAGTACTTC

j_gene: TRBJ1-1
d_gene: -
v_gene: TRBV21-1
abundance: many
CDR3aa: CASRGDRVSNTEAFF
CDR3nt: TGTGCCAGCCGAGGGGACAGGGTTTCGAACACTGAAGCTTTCTTT

j_gene: TRBJ1-1
d_gene: -
v_gene: TRBV25-1
abundance: once
CDR3aa: CVSSGGLGDDTEAFF
CDR3nt: TGTGTCAGCAGTGGAGGACTGGGGGATGACACCGAAGCTTTCTTT

j_gene: TRBJ2-1
d_gene: -
v_gene: TRBV7-8
abundance: many
CDR3aa: CASSLAFLPSYNEQFF
CDR3nt: TGTGCCAGCAGCTTAGCGTTCTTGCCTTCCTACAATGAGCAGTTCTTC

j_gene: TRBJ2-7
d_gene: -
v_gene: TRBV7-2
abundance: few
CDR3aa: CASRNSYEQYF
CDR3nt: TGTGCCAGCAGAAACTCCTACGAGCAGTACTTC

j_gene: TRBJ1-2
d_gene: -
v_gene: TRBV7-9
abundance: many
CDR3aa: CASSLSGGDYGYTF
CDR3nt: TGTGCCAGCAGCCTTTCTGGAGGGGACTATGGCTACACCTTC

j_gene: TRBJ1-1
d_gene: -
v_gene: TRBV6-5
abundance: many
CDR3aa: CASSYHGRDEAFF
CDR3nt: TGTGCCAGCAGTTATCACGGACGGGATGAAGCTTTCTTT

j_gene: TRBJ2-7
d_gene: -
v_gene: TRBV11-3
abundance: many
CDR3aa: CASSLGESVNPYEQYF
CDR3nt: TGTGCCAGCAGCTTAGGGGAGTCGGTGAACCCCTACGAGCAGTACTTC

j_gene: TRBJ1-4
d_gene: -
v_gene: TRBV19
abundance: few
CDR3aa: CASSTSSEKLFF
CDR3nt: TGTGCCAGTAGTACTTCGAGTGAAAAACTGTTTTTT

j_gene: TRBJ2-7
d_gene: -
v_gene: TRBV15
abundance: few
CDR3aa: CATSRDWQGHEQYF
CDR3nt: TGTGCCACCAGCAGAGATTGGCAGGGTCACGAGCAGTACTTC

j_gene: TRBJ2-7
d_gene: -
v_gene: TRBV27
abundance: -
CDR3aa: CASSLITAYNKPYEQYF
CDR3nt: TGTGCCAGCAGTTTAATTACAGCCTACAATAAACCCTACGAGCAGTACTTC

j_gene: TRBJ2-7
d_gene: -
v_gene: TRBV6-6
abundance: many
CDR3aa: CASSYSDTYEQYF
CDR3nt: TGTGCCAGCAGTTACTCTGACACCTACGAGCAGTACTTC

j_gene: TRBJ1-4
d_gene: -
v_gene: TRBV6-5
abundance: many
CDR3aa: CASSYGEKLFF
CDR3nt: TGTGCCAGCAGTTACGGGGAAAAACTGTTTTTT

j_gene: TRBJ2-7
d_gene: -
v_gene: TRBV4-1
abundance: -
CDR3aa: CASSLKFGGKRDSYEQYF
CDR3nt: TGCGCCAGCAGCCTGAAGTTCGGCGGGAAGCGAGACTCCTACGAGCAGTACTTC

j_gene: TRBJ2-7
d_gene: -
v_gene: TRBV2
abundance: -
CDR3aa: CASSASTDREQYF
CDR3nt: TGTGCCAGCAGCGCGAGCACCGACAGGGAGCAGTACTTC

j_gene: TRBJ1-6
d_gene: -
v_gene: TRBV12-3/TRBV12-4
abundance: -
CDR3aa: CASRQELWNSPLHF
CDR3nt: TGTGCCAGCCGTCAGGAGCTTTGGAATTCACCCCTCCACTTT

j_gene: TRBJ2-5
d_gene: -
v_gene: TRBV13
abundance: many
CDR3aa: CASSFSSDNGYQETQYF
CDR3nt: TGTGCCAGCAGCTTTTCTTCCGACAACGGGTACCAAGAGACCCAGTACTTC

j_gene: TRBJ2-5
d_gene: -
v_gene: TRBV10-3
abundance: many
CDR3aa: CAISPEGAQETQYF
CDR3nt: TGTGCCATCAGTCCGGAGGGGGCGCAAGAGACCCAGTACTTC